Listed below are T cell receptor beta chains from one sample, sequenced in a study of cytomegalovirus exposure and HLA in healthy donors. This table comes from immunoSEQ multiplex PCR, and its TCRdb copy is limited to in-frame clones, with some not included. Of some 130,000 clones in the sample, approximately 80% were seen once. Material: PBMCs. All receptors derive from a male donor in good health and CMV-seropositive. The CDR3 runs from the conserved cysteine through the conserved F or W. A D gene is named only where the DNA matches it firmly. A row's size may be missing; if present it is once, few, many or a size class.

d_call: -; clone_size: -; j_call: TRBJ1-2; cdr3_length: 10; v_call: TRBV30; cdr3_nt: TGTGCCTGGGCCCCGGGGGGCTACACCTTC; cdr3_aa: CAWAPGGYTF
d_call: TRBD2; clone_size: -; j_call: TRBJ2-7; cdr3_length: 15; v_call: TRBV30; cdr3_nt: TGTGCCTGGAGTGGTGGGGTAGCGGGAGCTAACGAGCAGTACTTC; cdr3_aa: CAWSGGVAGANEQYF
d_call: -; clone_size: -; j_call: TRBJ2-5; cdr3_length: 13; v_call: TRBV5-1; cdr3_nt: TGCGCCAGCAACTACAGGTACCAAGAGACCCAGTACTTC; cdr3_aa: CASNYRYQETQYF
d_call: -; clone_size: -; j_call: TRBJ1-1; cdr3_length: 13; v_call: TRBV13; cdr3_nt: TGTGCCAGCATTCGGGAGGGGAACACTGAAGCTTTCTTT; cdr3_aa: CASIREGNTEAFF
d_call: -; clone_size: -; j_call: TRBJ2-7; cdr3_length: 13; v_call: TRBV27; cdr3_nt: TGTGCCAGCAGTTACGGGGGATTCAACGAGCAGTACTTC; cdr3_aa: CASSYGGFNEQYF
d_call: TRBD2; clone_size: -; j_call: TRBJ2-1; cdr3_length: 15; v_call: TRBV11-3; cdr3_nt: TGTGCCAGCAGCTTAGACGGAGCGGGAGGCGATGAGCAGTTCTTC; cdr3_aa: CASSLDGAGGDEQFF
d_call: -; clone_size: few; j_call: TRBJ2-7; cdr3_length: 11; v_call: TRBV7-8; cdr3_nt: TGTGCCAGCAGCTTCCAGGCGCAGCAGTACTTC; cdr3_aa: CASSFQAQQYF
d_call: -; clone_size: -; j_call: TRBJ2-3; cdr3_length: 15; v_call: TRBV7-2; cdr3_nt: TGTGCCAGCAGCTTAAGGGGGTTTCACACAGATACGCAGTATTTT; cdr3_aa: CASSLRGFHTDTQYF
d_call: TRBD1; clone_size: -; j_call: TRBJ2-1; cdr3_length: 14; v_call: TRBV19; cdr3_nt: TGTGCCAGTAGTATTACCGGGACAGGTAGTAAACAGTTCTTC; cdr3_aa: CASSITGTGSKQFF
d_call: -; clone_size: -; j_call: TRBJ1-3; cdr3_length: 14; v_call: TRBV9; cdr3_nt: TGTGCCAGCAGCCGGGGGGACTCTGGAAACACCATATATTTT; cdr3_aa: CASSRGDSGNTIYF
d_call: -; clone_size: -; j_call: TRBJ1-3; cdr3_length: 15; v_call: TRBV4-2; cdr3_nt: TGTGCCAGCAGCCAAGGGACAATTTCTGGAAACACCATATATTTT; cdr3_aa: CASSQGTISGNTIYF
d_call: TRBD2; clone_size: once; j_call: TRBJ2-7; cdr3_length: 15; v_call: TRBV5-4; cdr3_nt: TGTGCCAGCAGCTTGGGGCGAGCGGGAGGGAGCGAGCAGTACTTC; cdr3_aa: CASSLGRAGGSEQYF
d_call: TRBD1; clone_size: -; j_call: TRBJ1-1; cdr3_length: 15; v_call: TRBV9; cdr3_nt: TGTGCCAGCAGCGTAGAGACAGGGCGGTACACTGAAGCTTTCTTT; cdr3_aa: CASSVETGRYTEAFF
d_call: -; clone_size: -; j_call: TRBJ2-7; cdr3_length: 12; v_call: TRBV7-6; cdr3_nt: TGTGCCAGCAGCTTAGCGGGGGGCGAGCAGTACTTC; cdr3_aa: CASSLAGGEQYF
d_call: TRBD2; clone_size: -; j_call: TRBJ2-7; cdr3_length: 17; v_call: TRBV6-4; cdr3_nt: TGTGCCAGCAGTGCCCGGACTAGCGGGAGCGTTCCCTACGAGCAGTACTTC; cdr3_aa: CASSARTSGSVPYEQYF
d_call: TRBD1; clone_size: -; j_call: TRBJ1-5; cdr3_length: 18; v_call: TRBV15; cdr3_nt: TGTGCCACCAGCATCAAGCCGGGACAGGAGTATAGCAATCAGCCCCAGCATTTT; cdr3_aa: CATSIKPGQEYSNQPQHF
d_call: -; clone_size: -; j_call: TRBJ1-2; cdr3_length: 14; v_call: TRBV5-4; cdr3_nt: TGTGCCAGTACGCCGACCAGGGGTGGTGGGGGCTACACCTTC; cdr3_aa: CASTPTRGGGGYTF
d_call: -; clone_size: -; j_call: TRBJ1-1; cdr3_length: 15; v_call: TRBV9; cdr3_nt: TGTGCCAGCAGCCCTAGAGGGGGTGCGGACACTGAAGCTTTCTTT; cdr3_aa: CASSPRGGADTEAFF
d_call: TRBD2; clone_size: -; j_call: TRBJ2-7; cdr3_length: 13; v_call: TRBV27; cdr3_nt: TGTGCCAGCTTCCCTAGCGGGTCCTACGAGCAGTACTTC; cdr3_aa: CASFPSGSYEQYF
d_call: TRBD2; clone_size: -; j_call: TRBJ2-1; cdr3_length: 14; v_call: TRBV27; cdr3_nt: TGTGCCAGCTGGACTAGCGCGATTTGGAATGAGCAGTTCTTC; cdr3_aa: CASWTSAIWNEQFF